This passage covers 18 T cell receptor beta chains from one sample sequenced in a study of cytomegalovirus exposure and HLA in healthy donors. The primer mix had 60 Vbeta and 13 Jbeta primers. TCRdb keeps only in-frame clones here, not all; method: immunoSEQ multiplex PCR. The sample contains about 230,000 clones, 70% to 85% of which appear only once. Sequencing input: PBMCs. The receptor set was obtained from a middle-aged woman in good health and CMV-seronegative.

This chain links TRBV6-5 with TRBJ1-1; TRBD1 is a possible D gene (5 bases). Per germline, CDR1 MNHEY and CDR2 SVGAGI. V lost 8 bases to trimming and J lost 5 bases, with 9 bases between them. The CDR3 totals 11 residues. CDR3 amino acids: CASHKGTEAFF. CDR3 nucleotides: TGTGCCAGCCACAAGGGGACTGAAGCTTTCTTT.

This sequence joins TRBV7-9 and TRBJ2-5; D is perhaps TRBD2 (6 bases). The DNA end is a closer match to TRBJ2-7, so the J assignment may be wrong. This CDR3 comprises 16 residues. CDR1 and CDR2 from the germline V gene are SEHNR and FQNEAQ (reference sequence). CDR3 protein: CASSDKPAGISYEQYF. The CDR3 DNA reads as TGTGCCAGCAGCGACAAACCGGCGGGAATCTCCTACGAGCAGTACTTC.

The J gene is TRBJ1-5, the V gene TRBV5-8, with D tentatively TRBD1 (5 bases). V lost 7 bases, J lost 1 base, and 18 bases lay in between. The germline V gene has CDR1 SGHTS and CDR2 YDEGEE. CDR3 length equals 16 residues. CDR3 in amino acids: CASPLRGGTSNQPQHF. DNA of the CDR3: TGTGCCAGCCCTCTCCGGGGGGGGACGAGCAATCAGCCCCAGCATTTT.

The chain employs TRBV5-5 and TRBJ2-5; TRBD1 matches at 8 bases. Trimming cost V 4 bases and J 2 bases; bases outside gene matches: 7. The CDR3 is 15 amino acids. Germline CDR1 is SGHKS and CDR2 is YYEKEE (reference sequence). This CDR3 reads CASSPLQGAQETQYF. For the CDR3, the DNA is TGTGCCAGCAGCCCACTCCAGGGGGCTCAAGAGACCCAGTACTTC. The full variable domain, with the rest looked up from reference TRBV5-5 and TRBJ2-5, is DAGVTQSPTHLIKTRGQQVTLRCSPISGHKSVSWYQQVLGQGPQFIFQYYEKEERGRGNFPDRFSARQFPNYSSELNVNALLLGDSALYLCASSPLQGAQETQYFGPGTRLLVL.

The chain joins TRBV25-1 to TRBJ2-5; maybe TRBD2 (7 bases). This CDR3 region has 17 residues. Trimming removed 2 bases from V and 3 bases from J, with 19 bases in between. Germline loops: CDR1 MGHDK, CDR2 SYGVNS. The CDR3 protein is CASSERRGGLGEETQYF. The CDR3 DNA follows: TGTGCCAGCAGTGAAAGGAGGGGGGGGCTAGGGGAAGAGACCCAGTACTTC.

The CDR3, as DNA: TGTGCCAGCAGCTTAGATCCAGGGGGCTATTCCGGGGAGCTGTTTTTT. It yields the protein CASSLDPGGYSGELFF. The gene calls are TRBV7-3 and TRBJ2-2, with 8 bases that match TRBD1. This CDR3 is built from 16 residues. V trimming: 2 bases; J trimming: 6 bases; junction bases outside the gene matches: 8. Germline V lookup: CDR1 SGHTA, CDR2 FQGTGA. The variable domain in full, completed from reference TRBV7-3 and TRBJ2-2, reads GAGVSQTPSNKVTEKGKYVELRCDPISGHTALYWYRQSLGQGPEFLIYFQGTGAADDSGLPNDRFFAVRPEGSVSTLKIQRTERGDSAVYLCASSLDPGGYSGELFFGEGSRLTVL.

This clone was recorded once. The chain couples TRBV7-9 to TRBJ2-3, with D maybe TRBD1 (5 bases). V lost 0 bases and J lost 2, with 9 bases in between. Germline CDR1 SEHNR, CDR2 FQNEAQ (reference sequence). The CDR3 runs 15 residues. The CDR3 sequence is CASSLAGRATDTQYF. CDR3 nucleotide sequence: TGTGCCAGCAGCTTAGCGGGCAGGGCCACAGATACGCAGTATTTT.

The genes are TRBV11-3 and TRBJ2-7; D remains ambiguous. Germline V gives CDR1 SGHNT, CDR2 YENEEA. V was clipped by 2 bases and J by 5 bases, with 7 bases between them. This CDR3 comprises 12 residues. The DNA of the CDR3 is TGTGCCAGCAGCTTATCTAGTAACGAGCAGTACTTC. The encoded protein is CASSLSSNEQYF. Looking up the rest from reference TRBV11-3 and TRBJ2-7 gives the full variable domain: EAGVVQSPRYKIIEKKQPVAFWCNPISGHNTLYWYLQNLGQGPELLIRYENEEAVDDSQLPKDRFSAERLKGVDSTLKIQPAELGDSAVYLCASSLSSNEQYFGPGTRLTVT.

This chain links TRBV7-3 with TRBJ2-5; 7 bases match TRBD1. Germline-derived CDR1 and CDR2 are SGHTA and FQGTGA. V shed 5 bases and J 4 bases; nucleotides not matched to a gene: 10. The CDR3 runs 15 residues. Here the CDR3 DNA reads TGTGCCAGCAGCATAAAGAAGGGGGCTGGAGAGACCCAGTACTTC. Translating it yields CASSIKKGAGETQYF.

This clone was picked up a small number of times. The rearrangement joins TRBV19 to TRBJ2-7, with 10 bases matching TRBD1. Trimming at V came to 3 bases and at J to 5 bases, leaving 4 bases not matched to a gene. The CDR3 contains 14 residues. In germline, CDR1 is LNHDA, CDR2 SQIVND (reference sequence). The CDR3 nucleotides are TGTGCCAGTAGTATCGGGACAGGGGACGACGAGCAGTACTTC. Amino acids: CASSIGTGDDEQYF. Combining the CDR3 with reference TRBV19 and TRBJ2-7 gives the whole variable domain DGGITQSPKYLFRKEGQNVTLSCEQNLNHDAMYWYRQDPGQGLRLIYYSQIVNDFQKGDIAEGYSVSREKKESFPLTVTSAQKNPTAFYLCASSIGTGDDEQYFGPGTRLTVT.

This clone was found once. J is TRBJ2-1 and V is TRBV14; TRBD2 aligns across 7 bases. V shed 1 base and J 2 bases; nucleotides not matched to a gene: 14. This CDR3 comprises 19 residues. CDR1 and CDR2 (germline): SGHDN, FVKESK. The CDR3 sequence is CASSQGQNGFSGPYNEQFF. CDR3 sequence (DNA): TGTGCCAGCAGCCAAGGACAGAACGGTTTTAGCGGGCCCTACAATGAGCAGTTCTTC.

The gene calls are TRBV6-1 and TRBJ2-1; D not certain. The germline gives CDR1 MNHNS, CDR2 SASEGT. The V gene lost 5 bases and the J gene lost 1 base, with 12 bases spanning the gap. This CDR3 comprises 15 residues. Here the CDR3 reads CASSPEAVSYNEQFF. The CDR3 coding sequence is TGTGCCAGCAGTCCCGAGGCAGTGTCCTACAATGAGCAGTTCTTC.

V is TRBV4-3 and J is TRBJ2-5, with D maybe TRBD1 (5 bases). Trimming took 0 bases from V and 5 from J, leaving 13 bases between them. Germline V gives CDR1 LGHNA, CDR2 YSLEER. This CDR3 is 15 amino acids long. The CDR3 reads CASSQDQAGMETQYF. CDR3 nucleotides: TGCGCCAGCAGCCAAGATCAGGCAGGGATGGAGACCCAGTACTTC.

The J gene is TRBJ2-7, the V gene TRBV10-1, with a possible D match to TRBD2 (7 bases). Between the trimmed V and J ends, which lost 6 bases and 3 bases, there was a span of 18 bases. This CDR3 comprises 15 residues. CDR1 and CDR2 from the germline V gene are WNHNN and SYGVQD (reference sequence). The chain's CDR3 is CASRSGVGGDYEQYF. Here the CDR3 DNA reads TGCGCCAGCAGGTCCGGTGTAGGGGGGGACTACGAGCAGTACTTC.

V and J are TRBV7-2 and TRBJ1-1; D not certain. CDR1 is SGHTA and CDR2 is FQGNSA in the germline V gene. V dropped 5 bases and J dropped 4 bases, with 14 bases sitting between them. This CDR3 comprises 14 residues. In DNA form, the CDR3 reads TGTGCCAGCAGCCCTCGTCGGTGGAGCACTGAAGCTTTCTTT. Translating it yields CASSPRRWSTEAFF. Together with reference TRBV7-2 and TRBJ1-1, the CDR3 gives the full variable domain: GAGVSQSPSNKVTEKGKDVELRCDPISGHTALYWYRQSLGQGLEFLIYFQGNSAPDKSGLPSDRFSAERTGGSVSTLTIQRTQQEDSAVYLCASSPRRWSTEAFFGQGTRLTVV.

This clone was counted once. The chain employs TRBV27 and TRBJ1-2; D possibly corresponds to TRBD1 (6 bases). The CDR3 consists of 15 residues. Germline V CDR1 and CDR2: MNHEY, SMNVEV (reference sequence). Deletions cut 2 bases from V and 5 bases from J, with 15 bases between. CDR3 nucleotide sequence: TGTGCCAGCAGTTTAGTGGGGGCGGATCTTTATGGCTACACCTTC. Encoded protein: CASSLVGADLYGYTF.

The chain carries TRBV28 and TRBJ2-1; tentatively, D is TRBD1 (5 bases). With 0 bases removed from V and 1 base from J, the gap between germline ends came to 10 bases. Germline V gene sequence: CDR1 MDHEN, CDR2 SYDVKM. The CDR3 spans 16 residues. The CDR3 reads CASSLWQGGSYNEQFF. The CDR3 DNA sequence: TGTGCCAGCAGTTTATGGCAGGGTGGGTCCTACAATGAGCAGTTCTTC.

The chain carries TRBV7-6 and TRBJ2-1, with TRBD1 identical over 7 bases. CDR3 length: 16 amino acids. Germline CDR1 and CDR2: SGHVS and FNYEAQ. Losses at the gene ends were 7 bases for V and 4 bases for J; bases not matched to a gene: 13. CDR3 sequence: CASTLYSDRSYNEQFF. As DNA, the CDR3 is TGTGCCAGCACCCTTTACTCGGACAGGTCTTACAATGAGCAGTTCTTC.